These T cell receptor beta chains were read from a single sample in a study of human T cells and chemical hapten exposure. TCRdb fed the 5' RACE reads into MiXCR, producing one record per CDR3 protein. The sample carries about 140,000 distinct CDR3 sequences, around 4% recorded once. Receptors originate from a female donor in good health. Each CDR3 is given with its conserved first and last residue. Each record gives: J gene, D gene, V gene, clone size, CDR3 DNA, CDR3 protein. The D gene is left open where the match is weak. Expanded clones are given a class, and other clones once, few, many or no size at all.

TRBJ2-1 . TRBV7-8 many TGTGCCAGCAGCTTAGGGACACTCCACAATGAGCAGTTCTTC CASSLGTLHNEQFF
TRBJ2-6 . TRBV20-1 many TGCAGTGCTAGTCCGGGACACTTGCATGGTATCTCGGCTTTC CSASPGHLHGISAF
TRBJ1-3 . TRBV20-1 many TGCAGTGCTTGGGACGGCCGCATCTCTGGAAACACCATATATTTT CSAWDGRISGNTIYF
TRBJ2-5 TRBD2 TRBV6-2/TRBV6-3 many TGTGCCAGCAGTCAAAGAATTAGCGGGGGCACAGAAGAGACCCAGTACTTC CASSQRISGGTEETQYF
TRBJ1-5 . TRBV6-1 few TGTGCCAGCGCCGCGCAGGGAGGGGCTCAGCCCCAGCATTTT CASAAQGGAQPQHF
TRBJ2-7 TRBD2 TRBV20-1 few TGCAGTGCTAGCCTTAGCGGGGGGCGAAGGGTCGAGCAGTACTTC CSASLSGGRRVEQYF
TRBJ2-7 TRBD1 TRBV12-3/TRBV12-4 few TGTGCCAGCAGCCTAGGGACAGGGGCCGACGAGCAGTACTTC CASSLGTGADEQYF
TRBJ2-3 . TRBV11-2 many TGTGCCAGCAGCGCCTACCCCGGTCAGGCCACAGATACGCAGTATTTT CASSAYPGQATDTQYF
TRBJ1-5 TRBD1 TRBV3-1 many TGTGCCAGCAGCCCAGGGGGGGGTATTCGTCAGCCCCAGCATTTT CASSPGGGIRQPQHF
TRBJ1-1 TRBD1 TRBV28 many TGTGCCAGCAACCCCCTGGGGACAGGCAACACTGAAGCTTTCTTT CASNPLGTGNTEAFF
TRBJ1-3 TRBD1 TRBV29-1 many TGCAGCGTTAATACCATTACAGGGGAATCTGGAAACACCATATATTTT CSVNTITGESGNTIYF
TRBJ1-1 . TRBV5-1 many TGCGCCAGCAGCTTGGGGATTTCTCCAGAAGCTTTCTTT CASSLGISPEAFF
TRBJ2-2 . TRBV2 many TGTGCCAGCAGACAGGCCATAGGGGAGCTGTTTTTT CASRQAIGELFF
TRBJ1-1 . TRBV15 many TGTGCCACCAGCAGAGACTGGCAGGGTGGCACTGAAGCTTTCTTT CATSRDWQGGTEAFF
TRBJ1-2 TRBD1 TRBV6-5 many TGTGCCAGCGGGCGGGGGGACAGGGGCTCCCATAACTATGGCTACACCTTC CASGRGDRGSHNYGYTF
TRBJ2-1 TRBD1 TRBV29-1 many TGCAGCGTTGAAGATTTCTCCATCGGGGACAGTTCCTACAATGAGCAGTTCTTC CSVEDFSIGDSSYNEQFF
TRBJ2-7 . TRBV6-5 many TGTGCCAGCACTCTGCTCGGGCAGGGGTCATACGAGCAGTACTTC CASTLLGQGSYEQYF
TRBJ2-1 TRBD2 TRBV7-2 many TGTGCCAGCAGCTCGACTAGCGGGGGGTTAGGGAATGAGCAGTTCTTC CASSSTSGGLGNEQFF
TRBJ2-7 . TRBV3-1 many TGTGCCAGCAGCCAAGATCCCTACGAGCAGTACTTC CASSQDPYEQYF
TRBJ2-7 TRBD2 TRBV2 many TGTGCCAGCTCGGGCGGAGGGACTAGCGTCTTGCAGTACTTC CASSGGGTSVLQYF
TRBJ2-7 TRBD1 TRBV28 . TGTGCCAGCAGTGCACGACAGGGTCTTCTTGCGTACGAGCAGTACTTC CASSARQGLLAYEQYF
TRBJ1-1 . TRBV12-3/TRBV12-4 many TGTGCCAGCAGGGGGTTCAACACTGAAGCTTTCTTT CASRGFNTEAFF
TRBJ1-2 . TRBV30 few TGTGCCTGGAGTACCACTAGTTCTAACTATGGCTACACCTTC CAWSTTSSNYGYTF
TRBJ1-5 . TRBV12-3/TRBV12-4 many TGTGCCAGCAGTCGCCTGCAAAATCAGCCCCAGCATTTT CASSRLQNQPQHF
TRBJ1-1 TRBD1 TRBV5-1 many TGCGCCAGCAGCTTGGCTCACGGGACAGCGAACACTGAAGCTTTCTTT CASSLAHGTANTEAFF
TRBJ1-5 . TRBV12-3/TRBV12-4 . TGTGCCAGCAGTTCCCGGGGTCGGGCCCAGCATTTT CASSSRGRAQHF
TRBJ1-1 TRBD1 TRBV7-9 many TGTGCCAGCAGCTTGCAGGGGGATCTGGTGAACACTGAAGCTTTCTTT CASSLQGDLVNTEAFF
TRBJ2-1 . TRBV10-3 few TGTGCCATCAGTGATGAGGGTGGTCGTAGCAATGAGCAGTTCTTC CAISDEGGRSNEQFF
TRBJ1-1 . TRBV5-8 many TGTGCCAGCAACGTCGCCGGCGGGAGTGCAGCTTTCTTT CASNVAGGSAAFF
TRBJ1-3 . TRBV7-9 many TGTGCCAGCAGTTACGGACCGCCGAGCTCTGGAAACACCATATATTTT CASSYGPPSSGNTIYF
TRBJ2-2 . TRBV30 few TGTGCCTGGAGTGTTGGAGTTGGTAACGGGGAGCTGTTTTTT CAWSVGVGNGELFF
TRBJ2-6 . TRBV6-1 many TGTGCCATCCAGGACGGACTGGGCTCTGGGGCCAACGTCCTGACTTTC CAIQDGLGSGANVLTF
TRBJ1-5 . TRBV10-3 many TGTGCCATCAGTGAGTCTGGGGGGATTGGGGCCAATCAGCCCCAGCATTTT CAISESGGIGANQPQHF
TRBJ1-2 . TRBV12-3/TRBV12-4 many TGTGCCAGCAGTTTAGTTGCACGAGGTGGCTACACCTTC CASSLVARGGYTF
TRBJ1-1 . TRBV10-3 . TGTGCCATCAGTGAAGTGGGCACTGAAGCTTTCTTT CAISEVGTEAFF
TRBJ2-1 . TRBV3-1 many TGTGCCAGCACCCCAGGGGGGCAGCGTGGTGAGCAGTTCTTC CASTPGGQRGEQFF
TRBJ2-1 TRBD2 TRBV20-1 many TGCAGTGCTAGAGATCAAAGGACTAGCGGGGGGTACAATGAGCAGTTCTTC CSARDQRTSGGYNEQFF
TRBJ1-1 . TRBV6-5 many TGTGCCAGCAGTTACGAGGGTTCGGGGACTGAAGCTTTCTTT CASSYEGSGTEAFF
TRBJ1-4 . TRBV29-1 . TGCAGCGTTGAGGGGCCCTATAATGAAAAACTGTTTTTT CSVEGPYNEKLFF
TRBJ1-6 . TRBV20-1 many TGCAGTGCCGGGGGGGCAGTCAATAATTCACCCCTCCACTTT CSAGGAVNNSPLHF
TRBJ2-3 . TRBV20-1 many TGCTCAGCACGGAACCCGCAGCGCACAGATACGCAGTATTTT CSARNPQRTDTQYF
TRBJ2-1 . TRBV6-1 many TGTGCCAGCAGTGATCGTGGGATGGGTGGGCAGTTCTTC CASSDRGMGGQFF
TRBJ2-1 . TRBV3-1 many TGTGCCAGCAGCCAGCAGGGAGGCTCCTACAATGAGCAGTTCTTC CASSQQGGSYNEQFF
TRBJ1-5 TRBD1 TRBV24-1 many TGTGCCACCAGTGATCGTTCCGGGACAGCCAATCAGCCCCAGCATTTT CATSDRSGTANQPQHF
TRBJ2-5 . TRBV4-1 many TGCGCCAGCAGCCAGGTCTGGGGGCAGCAAGAGACCCAGTACTTC CASSQVWGQQETQYF
TRBJ2-1 TRBD2 TRBV9 . TGTGCCAGCAGCGTTCTAGCGGGGGGGCATACCTACAATGAGCAGTTCTTC CASSVLAGGHTYNEQFF
TRBJ1-2 TRBD1 TRBV18 many TGTGCCAGCTCACAGGGACAGGGGATATCGGGAGGCTACACCTTC CASSQGQGISGGYTF
TRBJ2-7 . TRBV10-2 . TGCGCCAGCAGTGATCTATCTACACAGTACTTC CASSDLSTQYF
TRBJ2-2 TRBD2 TRBV29-1 many TGCAGCGTTACCCAGCGGGGGGGCATAGCCGGGGAGCTGTTTTTT CSVTQRGGIAGELFF
TRBJ1-3 . TRBV2 . TGTGCCAGCAGTGAATTTTACTCTGGAAACACCATATATTTT CASSEFYSGNTIYF
TRBJ2-7 TRBD1 TRBV20-1 many TGCAGTGCTAGAGGGGACAGGGACTACGAGCAGTACTTC CSARGDRDYEQYF
TRBJ2-3 TRBD2 TRBV5-4 many TGTGCCAGCAGCCCTGGACTAGCGGGGGATAGCACAGATACGCAGTATTTT CASSPGLAGDSTDTQYF
TRBJ2-3 . TRBV29-1 many TGCAGCGGAGGGCGGGGCCGCACAGATACGCAGTATTTT CSGGRGRTDTQYF
TRBJ2-7 . TRBV7-2 few TGTGCCAGCACGAATCCCTACCTAAGTGGTTACGAGCAGTACTTC CASTNPYLSGYEQYF
TRBJ2-5 . TRBV4-2 . TGTGCCAGCAGCCAAAACAGGGGGGGACCCAAGCAAGAGACCCAGTACTTC CASSQNRGGPKQETQYF
TRBJ2-1 TRBD1 TRBV12-3/TRBV12-4 many TGTGCCAGCAGTTTTCGCCCAGGGACAGAGAACAATGAGCAGTTCTTC CASSFRPGTENNEQFF